This TCR beta chain was retrieved from a study of T-cell memory formation after mild COVID-19 (dated by TCRdb to the early 2020s). In the study overall: TCR sequence clusters from the two donors were found to be largely donor specific. T-cell clones expanding and contracting after mild COVID-19 in two donors were tracked by longitudinal TCRalpha and TCRbeta repertoire sequencing. The cohort was made up of two young adult volunteers, one female and one male, who were previously healthy. Broad study findings and their caveats: Balanced CD4/CD8 phenotypes were observed for clones contracting from day 15 to 85, whereas a bias towards CD4+ was observed for a second wave of clones expanding from day 15 to 37. Contracting CD4+ clones turned up mainly in the CM and EM memory subsets, whereas EMRA was where CD8+ clones were enriched. SARS-CoV-2 specificity of the second-wave clones peaking on day 37 was not confirmed. Some responding clones were detected in pre-infection memory, which suggested that pre-existing cross-reactive memory T cells had joined the SARS-CoV-2 response. The study covered only a couple of mild cases, and larger cohorts including severe cases with pre-infection samples were considered necessary.

From the cysteine through the phenylalanine, the CDR3 covers 15 amino acids. Only CDR3 DNA remains: 45 bases, in frame from the first base. Relative to germline, V is 3 bases shorter and J is 0 bases shorter, with 11 bases between their ends. From a lookup of the germline V gene, CDR1 and CDR2 are SQVTM and ANQGSEA. This sample was sequenced with an Illumina NovaSeq 6000. TCRalpha and TCRbeta cDNA libraries were built by 5'RACE with constant-segment primers, adding sample barcodes and unique molecular identifiers. Trizol reagent was used to extract RNA from every sample. The libraries were amplified in two PCR steps, and the second step added a second sample barcode and Illumina TruSeq adapters. Libraries were sequenced on an Illumina NovaSeq with 2 x 150 bp paired-end reads. Per the original workflow: Reads were demultiplexed and collapsed into UMI-guided consensus sequences with migec v1.2.7. With mixcr v2.1.11, UMI consensuses were aligned to TRA and TRB V and J templates and assembled into clonotypes. Clonotypes were classified as expanded or contracted when called significant by both edgeR and NoisET, with noise models trained on biological replicates. edgeR calls used a false discovery rate-adjusted p below 0.01 and a log2 fold-change threshold of 1. PCA with hierarchical clustering of max-normalized trajectories of the 1000 most abundant clonotypes was used as exploratory dynamics analysis. Separately sequenced CD4+ and CD8+ repertoires were used to assign a CD4 or CD8 phenotype to each responding clone. Starting from the raw public reads, TCRdb applied fastp trimming at Q25, assembled clones with MiXCR and retained in-frame beta chains. CDR3 protein sequences are deduplicated, and each keeps its most common genes and DNA. The V and J calls reflect TCRdb's pipeline rather than the authors' work. The sample profile shows about 110,000 distinct CDR3 sequences; approximately 15% of them were found once. 35% to 40% of the sample is taken by the ten largest.

Ficoll-Paque density gradient centrifugation was used to isolate PBMCs. This clonotype appeared a few times. Its antigen has not been determined. Base qualities are missing; no much larger clone stands one base away. The clonotype comes from a man younger than 30 who had mild COVID-19 (a few samples of this study predate the infection). The sample titles of this study are shuffled in the database, so cell type and time point are left out; the donor was told from shared clones. In this chain, TRBV29-1 is recombined with TRBJ2-2; the D gene is perhaps TRBD1, on 5 matching bases. Material for sequencing was PBMCs or a T cell subset sorted from them (not recorded which). CDR3 protein: CSVDGQGTNTGELFF. Here is the DNA: TGCAGCGTTGACGGGCAGGGTACGAACACCGGGGAGCTGTTTTTT.